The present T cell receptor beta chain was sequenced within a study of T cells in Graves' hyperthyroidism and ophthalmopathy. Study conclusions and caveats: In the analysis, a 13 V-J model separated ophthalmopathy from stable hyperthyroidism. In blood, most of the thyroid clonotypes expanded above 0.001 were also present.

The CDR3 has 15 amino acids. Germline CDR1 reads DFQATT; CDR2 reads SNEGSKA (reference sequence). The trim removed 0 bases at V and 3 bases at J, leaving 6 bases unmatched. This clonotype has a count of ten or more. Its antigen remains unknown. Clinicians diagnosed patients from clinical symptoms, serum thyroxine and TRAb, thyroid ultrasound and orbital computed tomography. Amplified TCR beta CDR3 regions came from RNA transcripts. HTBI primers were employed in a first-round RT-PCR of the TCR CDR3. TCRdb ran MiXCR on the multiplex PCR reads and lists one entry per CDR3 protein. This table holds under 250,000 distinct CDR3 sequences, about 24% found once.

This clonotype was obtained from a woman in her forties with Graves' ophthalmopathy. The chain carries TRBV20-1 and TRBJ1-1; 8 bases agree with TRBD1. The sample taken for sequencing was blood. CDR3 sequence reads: CSARDASRGHTEAFF. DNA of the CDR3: TGCAGTGCTAGAGATGCGAGCAGGGGGCACACTGAAGCTTTCTTT.